The 10 T cell receptor beta chains listed next were all sequenced from one sample in a study of CD4 T cells in relation to SARS-CoV-2 and coronaviruses. Their specific antigens are unknown. Method: immunoSEQ multiplex PCR; TCRdb's copy keeps in-frame clones and lacks some. The table shows about 38,000 clones, with 60% to 80% occurring only once. Sequencing was done on a sample of memory CD4+ T cells from PBMCs, cultured in vitro. These TCRs come from an adult with COVID-19.

This rearrangement joins TRBV7-2 to TRBJ2-7; no clear D gene. The germline V gene has CDR1 SGHTA and CDR2 FQGNSA. V shed 6 bases and J shed 3 bases, with 15 bases lying between them. The CDR3 contains 14 residues. The CDR3 loop is CASRSTGGRYEQYF. The CDR3 coding sequence is TGTGCCAGCAGATCGACCGGCGGCCGCTACGAGCAGTACTTC.

The rearrangement uses TRBV13 and TRBJ1-2; the D is unclear. Germline CDR1 PRHDT, CDR2 FYEKMQ (reference sequence). The CDR3 totals 12 residues. The germline V and J ends were trimmed by 0 bases and 8 bases, with 7 bases remaining between them. The CDR3 loop is CASSLGSEGYTF. In nucleotides, the CDR3 is TGTGCCAGCAGCTTAGGGAGCGAGGGCTACACCTTC. The variable domain in full, completed from reference TRBV13 and TRBJ1-2, reads AAGVIQSPRHLIKEKRETATLKCYPIPRHDTVYWYQQGPGQDPQFLISFYEKMQSDKGSIPDRFSAQQFSDYHSELNMSSLELGDSALYFCASSLGSEGYTFGSGTRLTVV.

The chain uses TRBV5-5 and TRBJ2-2; D perhaps matches TRBD2 (6 bases). The CDR3 covers 13 residues. Germline V lookup: CDR1 SGHKS, CDR2 YYEKEE (reference sequence). Trimming took 7 bases from V and 6 from J, leaving 13 bases between them. CDR3 amino acids: CASYIWGAGELFF. The CDR3 nucleotides read TGTGCCAGCTACATTTGGGGGGCCGGGGAGCTGTTTTTT.

This chain joins TRBV6-6 and TRBJ2-7; D is unresolved. The CDR3 runs to 13 residues. The germline V gene has CDR1 MNHNY and CDR2 SVGAGI (reference sequence). V was cut by 5 bases and J by 4 bases, with 12 bases left in between. CDR3 residues: CASSDAVGYEQYF. In DNA, the CDR3 is TGTGCCAGCAGTGACGCCGTTGGATACGAGCAGTACTTC.

The V and J genes are TRBV7-9 and TRBJ2-7, with 9 nucleotides matching TRBD2. The CDR3 runs 15 residues. V shed 5 bases and J 1 base; nucleotides not matched to a gene: 6. CDR1 SEHNR and CDR2 FQNEAQ come from the germline V gene (reference sequence). CDR3 amino acids: CASSAGTSNSYEQYF. CDR3 bases: TGTGCCAGCAGCGCCGGGACTAGCAATTCCTACGAGCAGTACTTC.

The rearrangement links TRBV7-8 to TRBJ2-1; TRBD2 is a possible D gene (6 bases). V lost 3 bases and J lost 5, with 11 bases in between. The CDR3 sequence is 14 residues long. Germline CDR1 reads SGHVS; CDR2 reads FQNEAQ. The CDR3 sequence: CASSFRRDNNEQFF. The DNA of the CDR3 is TGTGCCAGCAGCTTCCGGCGGGATAACAATGAGCAGTTCTTC.

The table lists this clone with a count of one. The gene calls are TRBV3-1 (or the pseudogene TRBV3-2) and TRBJ1-5; TRBD1 might be the D (5 bases). Trimming removed 0 bases from V and 7 bases from J, with 16 bases in between. Germline values: CDR1 LGHDT, CDR2 YNNKEL (reference sequence). The CDR3 has 16 amino acids. CDR3 DNA sequence: TGTGCCAGCAGCCAAGATTGGGGGGTAGGTAACCAGCCCCAGCATTTT. This codes for CASSQDWGVGNQPQHF.

The chain recombines TRBV6-5 with TRBJ1-3; D remains ambiguous. The CDR3 consists of 14 residues. Germline-derived CDR1 and CDR2 are MNHEY and SVGAGI. The V end was cut by 6 bases, the J end by 0 bases, with 9 bases between. CDR3 nucleotides: TGTGCCAGCAGAGACGTAGGCTCTGGAAACACCATATATTTT. Its protein is CASRDVGSGNTIYF.

The chain couples TRBV9 to TRBJ2-7; 8 positions match TRBD2. The CDR3 length is 15 residues. CDR1 SGDLS and CDR2 YYNGEE come from the germline V gene. V trimming: 2 bases; J trimming: 1 base; junction bases outside the gene matches: 5. CDR3 region: CASSVGREASYEQYF. CDR3 sequence (DNA): TGTGCCAGCAGCGTTGGGCGGGAGGCGTCCTACGAGCAGTACTTC.

The gene calls are TRBV5-1 and TRBJ2-3, with D unclear. There are 14 residues in the CDR3. Germline CDR1 reads SGHRS; CDR2 reads YFSETQ. V lost 5 bases and J 0 bases, leaving 10 bases between the germline ends. DNA for the CDR3: TGCGCCAGCAGAGAGGAACCTAGCACAGATACGCAGTATTTT. This codes for CASREEPSTDTQYF.